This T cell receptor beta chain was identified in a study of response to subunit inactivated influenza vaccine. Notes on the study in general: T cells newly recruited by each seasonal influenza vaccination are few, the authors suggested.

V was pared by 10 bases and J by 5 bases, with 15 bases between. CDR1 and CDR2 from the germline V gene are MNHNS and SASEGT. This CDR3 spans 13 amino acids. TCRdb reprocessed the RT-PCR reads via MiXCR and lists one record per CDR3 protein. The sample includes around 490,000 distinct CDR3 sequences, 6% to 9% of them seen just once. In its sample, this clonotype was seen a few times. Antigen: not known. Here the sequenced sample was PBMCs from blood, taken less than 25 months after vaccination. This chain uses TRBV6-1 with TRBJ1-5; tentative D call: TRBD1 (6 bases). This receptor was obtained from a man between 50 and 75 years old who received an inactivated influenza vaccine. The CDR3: CATTGEGDQPQHF. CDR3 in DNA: TGTGCCACCACCGGCGAGGGGGATCAGCCCCAGCATTTT.